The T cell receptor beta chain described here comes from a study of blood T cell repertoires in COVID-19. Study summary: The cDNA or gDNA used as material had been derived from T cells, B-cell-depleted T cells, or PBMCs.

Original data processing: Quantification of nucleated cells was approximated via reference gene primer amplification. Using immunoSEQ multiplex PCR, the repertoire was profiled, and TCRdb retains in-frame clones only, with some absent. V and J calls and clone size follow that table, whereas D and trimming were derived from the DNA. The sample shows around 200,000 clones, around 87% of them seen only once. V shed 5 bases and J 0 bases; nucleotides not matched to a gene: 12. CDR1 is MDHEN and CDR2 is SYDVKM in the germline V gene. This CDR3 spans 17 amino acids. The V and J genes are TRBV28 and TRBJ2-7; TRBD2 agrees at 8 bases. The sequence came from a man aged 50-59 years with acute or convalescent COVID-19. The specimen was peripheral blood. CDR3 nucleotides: TGTGCCAGCAGTACTCGGTGGGCGGGAGGTTTCTCCTACGAGCAGTACTTC. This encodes CASSTRWAGGFSYEQYF. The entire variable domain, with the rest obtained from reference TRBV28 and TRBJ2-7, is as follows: DVKVTQSSRYLVKRTGEKVFLECVQDMDHENMFWYRQDPGLGLRLIYFSYDVKMKEKGDIPEGYSVSREKKERFSLILESASTNQTSMYLCASSTRWAGGFSYEQYFGPGTRLTVT.